A selection of T cell receptor beta chains follows, all from one sample in a study of shared clonotypes between healthy human individuals. The table came from immunoSEQ multiplex PCR; TCRdb's copy has only in-frame clones and leaves some out. This table has hundreds of thousands of clones, 73% appearing once. Sample: memory CD4+ T cells sorted from blood. The receptor set was obtained from a young woman in good health. CDR3s include the opening cysteine and the closing phenylalanine or tryptophan. Only some rows state a clone size, as once, few, many or a class for expanded clones.

>TRBV5-4|TRBJ1-1|.
CASSFYGTGGNTEAFF
>TRBV19|TRBJ1-1|once
CATGEGRGQTEAFF
>TRBV19|TRBJ2-5|.
CASSIIWGETQYF
>TRBV6-5|TRBJ1-6|.
CASSPGRTNSPLHF
>TRBV5-1|TRBJ2-1|.
CASSLETSGTPFF
>TRBV11-2|TRBJ2-5|.
CASRSGGQETQYF
>TRBV18|TRBJ1-1|.
CASSLGQMNTEAFF
>TRBV13|TRBJ1-2|.
CASSPTMNYGYTF
>TRBV9|TRBJ2-7|few
CASSVATGITYEQYF
>TRBV5-8|TRBJ2-7|.
CASTASLGYEQYF
>TRBV6-1|TRBJ2-7|few
CASRGESYEQYF
>TRBV9|TRBJ2-7|.
CASSPPSGQTYEQYF
>TRBV2|TRBJ2-1|.
CASSNGRGTEQFF
>TRBV11-3|TRBJ2-7|.
CASSLGQGNEQYF
>TRBV4-2|TRBJ2-7|.
CASSQDKAAGEQYF
>TRBV5-1|TRBJ2-5|.
CASSQGFAETQYF
>TRBV7-2|TRBJ2-2|few
CASRKGLAGVNGELFF
>TRBV27|TRBJ2-3|.
CASSRSGWSTQYF
>TRBV10-3|TRBJ2-3|.
CAISDVGVTDTQYF
>TRBV6-1|TRBJ2-1|few
CASSGVAGVSYNEQFF
>TRBV10-1|TRBJ2-2|many
CASSDGAANTGELFF
>TRBV18|TRBJ2-2|.
CASSPKIAGAGTGELFF
>TRBV27|TRBJ2-4|few
CASSVGGAGVRKNIQYF
>TRBV5-1|TRBJ2-3|once
CATRDSSSSTDTQYF
>TRBV6-5|TRBJ1-1|few
CASRRTGAQGTEAFF
>TRBV2|TRBJ1-3|.
CASIGQGASGNTIYF
>TRBV29-1|TRBJ1-1|.
CSVKSGTGFGTEAFF
>TRBV29-1|TRBJ2-3|few
CSVLRRDGTDTQYF
>TRBV5-8|TRBJ2-7|.
CASRPTGPLGEQYF
>TRBV5-6|TRBJ1-2|few
CASSSLGGTGRNYGYTF
>TRBV10-3|TRBJ2-1|.
CAIRSGTGSDEQFF
>TRBV5-1|TRBJ2-1|once
CASSWTSGRAGGNEQFF
>TRBV10-1|TRBJ2-3|.
CASSDKPGLAGFTDTQYF
>TRBV5-1|TRBJ1-5|.
CASSLSPQGVSNQPQHF
>TRBV25-1|TRBJ2-7|.
CASSHGSYEQYF
>TRBV29-1|TRBJ2-2|few
CSAATGARNTGELFF
>TRBV19|TRBJ2-3|.
CASSSSGGRPFNTQYF
>TRBV2|TRBJ1-2|few
CASNKDRGGGYTF
>TRBV19|TRBJ1-1|.
CASSIGGANTEAFF
>TRBV5-6|TRBJ2-3|.
CASRSRNSACCPDTQYF
>TRBV11-2|TRBJ2-7|.
CASSLDRTSTEQYF
>TRBV4-1|TRBJ1-4|.
CASSPARGGTNEKLFF
>TRBV29-1|TRBJ2-1|.
CSVETGTSGGNEQFF
>TRBV6-5|TRBJ1-5|.
CASSFRDTDQPQHF
>TRBV5-8|TRBJ2-1|.
CASSLFNEQFF
>TRBV5-1|TRBJ2-7|.
CASSLVGGQGAYEQYF
>TRBV4-2|TRBJ2-1|.
CASSRGLAGDYEQFF
>TRBV5-1|TRBJ2-3|.
CASSLAPISGRSGTDTQYF
>TRBV27|TRBJ2-1|.
CASRPDRRLVEQFF
>TRBV27|TRBJ2-1|.
CASSLTGNHEQFF
>TRBV28|TRBJ2-1|.
CASSSGGPNNEQFF
>TRBV28|TRBJ1-1|.
CASSPTGTGNEAFF
>TRBV27|TRBJ2-3|.
CASSRSGRSTDTQYF
>TRBV5-4|TRBJ1-5|many
CASSTDGNQPQHF
>TRBV27|TRBJ2-1|few
CASSSRDKKQFF